This T cell receptor beta chain was identified during a study of blood T cell repertoires in COVID-19 (dated by TCRdb to about 2020). Regarding the study in general: The collaborator samples originated in the United States, Italy and Spain and spanned the acute and convalescent phases of COVID-19. The material from the prospective study consisted of cDNA or gDNA derived from T cells, B-cell-depleted T cells, or PBMCs. The repertoires were released in a freely available public database meant as a resource for research on the immune response to SARS-CoV-2. Deeply sampled blood TCRbeta repertoires from subjects exposed to, actively infected with, or recovered from COVID-19 were included in the dataset. Nearly every sample came with metadata listing a de-identified subject ID, COVID-19 status, age in years and sex. Where available, HLA class I and class II types were obtained from metadata supplied by the sample provider rather than from assay-based typing. Samples were obtained from the ongoing ImmuneRACE study (first 160 participants) and from 950 to 1,500 subjects provided by 6 global collaborators. The investigation overall reported the following: Clinical and demographic metadata were provided uncurated, with the amount varying by source and participant.

V loses 4 bases of germline sequence and J loses 3 bases, and the interval between the two ends is 11 bases. The CDR3 sequence holds 14 residues, the cysteine and phenylalanine included. Here the CDR3 DNA is all that survives: 42 bases in frame from base 1. The germline V gene supplies CDR1 MNHEY and CDR2 SVGEGT. The immunoSEQ Assay, a bias-controlled multiplex PCR, was used to amplify TCRbeta CDR3 regions from genomic DNA. The paper's data handling went like this. The number of nucleated cells in each sample was estimated from the amplification of reference gene primers within the assay. To quantify the absolute abundance of each unique TCRbeta CDR3 rearrangement, sequence reads were collapsed and filtered. For each sample, productive Simpson clonality was calculated as the square root of Simpson's diversity index over productive rearrangements. Sourced from immuneACCESS, this table was stored by TCRdb with only in-frame sequences that have V and J called. A share of the clones is absent; for the studies checked, an unresolved V gene accounts for under half, and the remainder has no known explanation. Clone size and the V and J calls come from that table; the DNA yielded D and trimming. Present in this sample are 65,000 to 75,000 clones, about 90% of which were seen just once. Jointly, the top ten make up less than 15% of the sample.

As concerns this clone: It lacks a known antigen. Nothing much larger sits one base from this clone, and base qualities are not available.

Each collaborating institution followed its own protocols to collect whole blood in K2EDTA tubes. For TCRbeta analysis, collaborator samples were shipped as frozen whole blood, as isolated PBMCs, or as DNA extracted from either sample type. The rearrangement combines TRBV6-2 or TRBV6-3 with TRBJ2-3; TRBD1 could be the D gene, as 5 bases match. The clonotype originates from a human donor with active COVID-19. The donor label of this sample is uncertain. The sample taken for sequencing was peripheral blood. The nucleotides are TGTGCCAGCAGTTTCGCCAAGGGGACAGATACGCAGTATTTT. It specifies CASSFAKGTDTQYF.